This entry lists 22 T cell receptor beta chains sequenced from one sample in a study of T cell responses to AZD1222 COVID-19 vaccine. Sequencing used immunoSEQ multiplex PCR; TCRdb keeps in-frame clones, though not all of them. The sample lists 100,000 to 150,000 clones; about nine tenths were seen once. This specimen was peripheral blood, taken on day 0 of AZD1222 vaccination. The origin of the receptors is an adult in good health.

The J gene is TRBJ1-2, the V gene TRBV29-1; 7 nucleotides match TRBD1. J was trimmed by 8 bases and V by 1 base; bases with no gene match: 4. The CDR3 is 12 amino acids. CDR1 and CDR2 from the germline V gene are SQVTM and ANQGSEA. CDR3 amino acids: CSVEGTGSGYTF. CDR3 DNA sequence: TGCAGCGTTGAAGGGACAGGAAGCGGCTACACCTTC.

The chain recombines TRBV4-3 with TRBJ1-3; possibly TRBD1 for D (5 bases). V lost 1 base and J 3 bases, leaving 16 bases between the germline ends. Germline-derived CDR1 and CDR2 are LGHNA and YSLEER. The CDR3 totals 17 residues. Written as DNA, the CDR3 is TGCGCCAGCAGCCAAGGAGATTCAGGGTTCATTGGAAACACCATATATTTT. Its protein is CASSQGDSGFIGNTIYF.

This chain joins TRBV7-2 and TRBJ1-2; TRBD1 is a possible D gene (5 bases). The V end was cut by 1 base, the J end by 4 bases, with 10 bases between. CDR3 length: 14 amino acids. Germline V gives CDR1 SGHTA, CDR2 FQGNSA. DNA of the CDR3: TGTGCCAGCAGCTTAGGACAGAGGGTCTATGGCTACACCTTC. Translating gives CASSLGQRVYGYTF.

The gene calls are TRBV12-3 or TRBV12-4 and TRBJ2-7, with TRBD1 as a possible D gene (6 bases). This CDR3 has 13 amino acids. V lost 6 bases and J 4 bases, leaving 13 bases between the germline ends. The CDR3 loop reads CASRTGNRYEQYF. In DNA form, the CDR3 reads TGTGCCAGCAGAACAGGGAACCGGTACGAGCAGTACTTC.

The chain links TRBV11-3 to TRBJ2-1; the match to TRBD2 covers 9 bases. CDR1 is SGHNT and CDR2 is YENEEA in the germline V gene. J was trimmed by 7 bases and V by 4 bases; bases with no gene match: 8. The CDR3 has 15 amino acids. CDR3 sequence: CASSWPQRGVNEQFF. CDR3 in DNA: TGTGCCAGCAGCTGGCCTCAGCGGGGGGTGAATGAGCAGTTCTTC.

The gene calls are TRBV7-2 and TRBJ1-2, with TRBD1 as a possible D gene (5 bases). Germline CDR1 and CDR2: SGHTA and FQGNSA. V gave up 1 base and J gave up 6 bases, with 15 bases separating them. The CDR3 is made up of 15 amino acids. CDR3 loop: CASSLVGDLPHGYTF. CDR3 in DNA: TGTGCCAGCAGCTTAGTGGGGGATTTACCCCATGGCTACACCTTC.

The V call is TRBV7-3, the J call TRBJ2-7; 10 bases are shared with TRBD2. The ends lost 0 bases at V and 4 bases at J; junction bases unmatched: 3. The CDR3 loop spans 15 amino acids. The germline CDR1 and CDR2 sequences are SGHTA and FQGTGA. CDR3 sequence (DNA): TGTGCCAGCAGCTTAACGGCTAGCGGGGGTTACGAGCAGTACTTC. Protein sequence: CASSLTASGGYEQYF.

The V gene is TRBV7-3, the J gene TRBJ2-1, with 13 nucleotides matching TRBD2. The CDR3 spans 16 residues. V trimming: 5 bases; J trimming: 7 bases; junction bases outside the gene matches: 8. Per the germline V gene, CDR1 is SGHTA and CDR2 is FQGTGA. The CDR3: CASSPILAGGQNEQFF. For the CDR3, the DNA is TGTGCCAGCAGCCCGATACTAGCGGGGGGGCAGAATGAGCAGTTCTTC.

CDR3 sequence (DNA): TGTGCCAGCAGCATAGGGGGAGACCATAATTCACCCCTCCACTTT. It is translated as CASSIGGDHNSPLHF. This chain joins TRBV4-2 and TRBJ1-6, with a weak D call TRBD1 (6 bases). Germline loops: CDR1 LGHNA, CDR2 YNFKEQ. V was trimmed by 5 bases and J by 5 bases, leaving 13 bases between them. This CDR3 has 15 amino acids.

J is TRBJ2-5 and V is TRBV7-2, with 7 bases identical to TRBD1. CDR3 length: 16 residues. V lost 1 base to trimming and J lost 5 bases; unmatched junction nucleotides: 10. Germline V gene sequence: CDR1 SGHTA, CDR2 FQGNSA. CDR3 in amino acids: CASSLGRGGAGETQYF. The CDR3 nucleotides are TGTGCCAGCAGCTTAGGGCGAGGGGGCGCCGGGGAGACCCAGTACTTC.

V usage is TRBV3-1 (or the pseudogene TRBV3-2) and J usage is TRBJ2-1, with D tentatively TRBD1 (5 bases). Trimming shortened V by 3 bases and J by 4 bases, and 16 bases separated the two germline ends. The germline V gene has CDR1 LGHDT and CDR2 YNNKEL (reference sequence). This CDR3 comprises 16 residues. The CDR3 nucleotides are TGTGCCAGCAGCCAGACACAGGATTGGAGATACAATGAGCAGTTCTTC. As protein: CASSQTQDWRYNEQFF.

A single count supports this clone. V usage is TRBV6-5 and J usage is TRBJ1-1, with TRBD1 as a possible D gene (6 bases). CDR3 length equals 13 residues. Trimming removed 2 bases from V and 8 bases from J, with 12 bases in between. Germline loops: CDR1 MNHEY, CDR2 SVGAGI. The CDR3 is CASSYTRQAEAFF. The CDR3, as DNA: TGTGCCAGCAGTTACACCAGACAGGCCGAAGCTTTCTTT.

This clone was detected only once. V usage is TRBV2 and J usage is TRBJ1-1; D is perhaps TRBD1 (6 bases). Germline V lookup: CDR1 SNHLY, CDR2 FYNNEI. Trimming took 5 bases from V and 11 from J, leaving 27 bases between them. The CDR3 loop spans 16 amino acids. The CDR3 sequence: CASSNAHREGHKMAFF. In DNA, the CDR3 is TGTGCCAGCAGTAATGCCCACAGGGAAGGGCACAAGATGGCTTTCTTT.

This chain connects TRBV28 to TRBJ1-2; D unclear. The germline gives CDR1 MDHEN, CDR2 SYDVKM. The CDR3 runs 13 residues. V lost 6 bases and J lost 7, with 15 bases in between. As DNA, the CDR3 is TGTGCCAGCAGGCCTCGGACCGAGGGTGGCTACACCTTC. This codes for CASRPRTEGGYTF.

J is TRBJ1-3 and V is TRBV18, with D possibly being TRBD1 (6 bases). Germline V gene sequence: CDR1 KGHSH, CDR2 LQKENI. V lost 2 bases and J 0 bases, leaving 8 bases between the germline ends. The CDR3 contains 15 residues. The CDR3 loop reads CASSPGQFSGNTIYF. In DNA form, the CDR3 reads TGTGCCAGCTCACCAGGACAGTTCTCTGGAAACACCATATATTTT.

In regard to this clone: The germline gene is not matched at one end of the junction; a read error may be the cause. The CDR3 nucleotides are TGTGCCAGCAGTTTAGTTACCTACCCACGGCTTTCCTATGGCTACACCTTC. Residues: CASSLVTYPRLSYGYTF. The chain combines TRBV13 with TRBJ1-2; D gene unclear. The CDR3 totals 17 residues. Germline loops: CDR1 PRHDT, CDR2 FYEKMQ (reference sequence).

CDR3 loop: CSVQGPSTEAFF. DNA of the CDR3: TGCAGCGTGCAGGGTCCGAGCACTGAAGCTTTCTTT. The rearrangement joins TRBV29-1 to TRBJ1-1; tentative D call: TRBD1 (5 bases). V was shortened by 6 bases and J by 4 bases, with 12 bases between the two germline ends. Per the germline V gene, CDR1 is SQVTM and CDR2 is ANQGSEA. This CDR3 is 12 amino acids long. The whole variable domain, filled in from reference TRBV29-1 and TRBJ1-1, reads SAVISQKPSRDICQRGTSLTIQCQVDSQVTMMFWYRQQPGQSLTLIATANQGSEATYESGFVIDKFPISRPNLTFSTLTVSNMSPEDSSIYLCSVQGPSTEAFFGQGTRLTVV.

This clone showed up just once. This chain connects TRBV3-1 (or the pseudogene TRBV3-2) to TRBJ2-7; 7 bases agree with TRBD2. Trimming at V came to 4 bases and at J to 4 bases, leaving 4 bases not matched to a gene. Germline V gene sequence: CDR1 LGHDT, CDR2 YNNKEL (reference sequence). This CDR3 contains 13 residues. This CDR3 reads CASSPGRRYEQYF. The CDR3, as DNA: TGTGCCAGCAGCCCCGGGAGGAGGTACGAGCAGTACTTC.

This clone has a handful of counts. The V gene is TRBV7-3, the J gene TRBJ2-6; D uncertain. CDR1 is SGHTA, CDR2 FQGTGA, per germline. Trimming took off 5 bases at V and 0 bases at J, with 2 bases between the two ends. This CDR3 is built from 13 residues. Here the CDR3 DNA reads TGTGCCAGCAGCCCCTCTGGGGCCAACGTCCTGACTTTC. This encodes CASSPSGANVLTF.

In the case of this clone: It is unclear where the CDR3 begins or ends on the DNA, so no DNA is shown, and the CDR3 is as TCRdb lists it. The J gene is TRBJ2-1, the V gene TRBV9; TRBD2, the table's D call, lacks a check against the DNA. Per germline, CDR1 SGDLS and CDR2 YYNGEE. The CDR3 is 14 amino acids in total, end residues counted. CDR3 protein: CASSVAMGSGDLFF.

The CDR3 protein is CASSSEVGNTIYF. The CDR3 DNA is TGTGCCAGCAGCTCGGAGGTTGGAAACACCATATATTTT. V usage is TRBV7-9 and J usage is TRBJ1-3, with D unclear. Germline CDR1 is SEHNR and CDR2 is FQNEAQ (reference sequence). This CDR3 has 13 amino acids. The V and J ends lost 4 bases and 3 bases respectively, with 7 bases between them.

The chain joins TRBV27 to TRBJ2-7; 11 bases are a match to TRBD1. Trimming removed 5 bases from V and 5 bases from J; junction bases left unmatched: 5. CDR1 and CDR2 (germline): MNHEY, SMNVEV (reference sequence). The CDR3 runs to 14 residues. Written as DNA, the CDR3 is TGTGCCAGCAGTATCGGACAGGGGGCCCACGAGCAGTACTTC. Its protein is CASSIGQGAHEQYF.